Shown below are 5 T cell receptor beta chains from a single sample sequenced in a study of T cells in Graves' hyperthyroidism and ophthalmopathy. There were TCR beta CDR3 regions amplified from RNA transcripts. HTBI primers were the set used in a first-round RT-PCR of the TCR CDR3. One entry per CDR3 protein results from TCRdb running MiXCR on the multiplex PCR reads. The sample lists approximately 400,000 distinct CDR3 sequences, around 14% occurring once. The sample taken for sequencing was blood. The receptor source for this set is a woman in her twenties or thirties with Graves' hyperthyroidism.

This clonotype has ten or more counts. The chain couples TRBV27 to TRBJ2-3; perhaps TRBD2 as D (5 bases). Germline V gene data show CDR1 as MNHEY and CDR2 as SMNVEV (reference sequence). The V end lost 0 bases, the J end lost 2 bases, and 6 bases lay between the germline ends. There are 14 residues in the CDR3. The CDR3 DNA follows: TGTGCCAGCAGTTTATCCGGGATCACAGATACGCAGTATTTT. Translation gives CASSLSGITDTQYF.

The chain recombines TRBV6-1 with TRBJ1-2; 12 nucleotides align to TRBD1. The V gene end was trimmed by 1 base and the J gene end by 2 bases; junction bases not matched to a gene: 8. CDR3 length: 18 amino acids. Germline CDR1 reads MNHNS; CDR2 reads SASEGT. CDR3 sequence (DNA): TGTGCCAGCAGTGAAGAGTTAAGGGACAGGGGGCGCAACTATGGCTACACCTTC. Translating gives CASSEELRDRGRNYGYTF.

This chain uses TRBV7-6 with TRBJ1-4; no reliable D call. Germline V gives CDR1 SGHVS, CDR2 FNYEAQ. The CDR3 spans 15 residues. Trimming pared 3 bases from V and 0 bases from J, leaving 8 bases between. The DNA of the CDR3 is TGTGCCAGCAGCTTTAACACAGCAACTAATGAAAAACTGTTTTTT. Protein product: CASSFNTATNEKLFF.

The chain has TRBV19 and TRBJ1-5, with 9 bases aligning to TRBD1. With 10 bases clipped from V and 6 bases from J, the junction kept 10 bases outside the gene matches. This CDR3 spans 14 amino acids. The germline gives CDR1 LNHDA, CDR2 SQIVND (reference sequence). CDR3 coding DNA: TGTGCCACCTCGGCAGGGACAGGGTTTCAGCCCCAGCATTTT. Translated, it gives CATSAGTGFQPQHF.

This clonotype was seen many times. V gene TRBV27 combines with J gene TRBJ2-1, with D possibly being TRBD1 or TRBD2 (6 bases each). V was cut by 5 bases and J by 0 bases, with 14 bases left in between. The length of the CDR3 is 16 residues. Germline CDR1 is MNHEY and CDR2 is SMNVEV (reference sequence). CDR3 region: CASSVIGGSSYNEQFF. The CDR3 DNA reads TGTGCCAGCAGTGTTATCGGGGGCTCCTCCTACAATGAGCAGTTCTTC.